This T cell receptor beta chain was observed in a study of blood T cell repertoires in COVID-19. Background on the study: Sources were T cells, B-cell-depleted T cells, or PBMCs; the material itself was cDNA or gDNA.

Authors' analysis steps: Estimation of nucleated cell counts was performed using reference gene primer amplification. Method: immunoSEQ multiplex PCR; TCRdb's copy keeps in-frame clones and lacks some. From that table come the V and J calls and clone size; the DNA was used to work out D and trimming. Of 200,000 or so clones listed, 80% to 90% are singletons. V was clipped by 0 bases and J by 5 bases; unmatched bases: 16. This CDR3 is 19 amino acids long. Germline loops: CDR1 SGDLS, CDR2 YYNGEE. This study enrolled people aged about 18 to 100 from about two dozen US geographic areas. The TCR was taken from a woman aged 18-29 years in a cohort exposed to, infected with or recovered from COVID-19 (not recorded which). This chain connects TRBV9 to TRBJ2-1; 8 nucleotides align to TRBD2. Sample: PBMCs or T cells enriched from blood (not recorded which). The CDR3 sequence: CASSVADGQRLALNNEQFF. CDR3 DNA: TGTGCCAGCAGCGTAGCTGATGGCCAACGACTAGCGTTAAACAATGAGCAGTTCTTC.